What follows is one TCR beta chain and its context. Its antigen is undetermined. The CDR3 consists of 13 residues. The germline V gene has CDR1 SGHRS and CDR2 YFSETQ. V gave up 4 bases and J gave up 0 bases, with 5 bases separating them. This sample stems from a study of human thymus T cells. Resections removed during corrective heart surgery provided the thymus tissue used. Donors were healthy Finnish babies undergoing corrective operations for congenital heart defects. Study-level points and caveats: The authors found apparently biased V and J gene usage in thymic and blood repertoires. Related research found strongly overlapping thymic repertoires in unrelated individuals.

The method was immunoSEQ multiplex PCR; TCRdb's version includes in-frame clones alone and lacks a portion of them. The sample holds about 78,000 clones, nearly 98% seen once. The specimen sequenced was thymus tissue. This chain uses TRBV5-1 with TRBJ1-3; possibly TRBD1 for D (5 bases). The clonotype was recovered from a boy younger than two with a congenital heart defect but otherwise immunologically healthy. The CDR3 here is CASSGTSGNTIYF. As DNA, the CDR3 is TGCGCCAGCAGCGGGACCTCTGGAAACACCATATATTTT.